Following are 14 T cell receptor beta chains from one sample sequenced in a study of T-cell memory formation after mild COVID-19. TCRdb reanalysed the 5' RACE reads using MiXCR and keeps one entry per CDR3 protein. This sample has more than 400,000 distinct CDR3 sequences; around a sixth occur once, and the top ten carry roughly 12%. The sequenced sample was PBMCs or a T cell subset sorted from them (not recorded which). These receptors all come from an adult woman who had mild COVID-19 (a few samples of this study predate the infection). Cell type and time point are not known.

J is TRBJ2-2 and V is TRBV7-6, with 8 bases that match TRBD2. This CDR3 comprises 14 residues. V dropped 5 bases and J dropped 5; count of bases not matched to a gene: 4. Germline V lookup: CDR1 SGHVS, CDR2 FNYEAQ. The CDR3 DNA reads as TGTGCCAGCAGCCTAGGGACTAGTACCGGGGAGCTGTTTTTT. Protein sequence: CASSLGTSTGELFF. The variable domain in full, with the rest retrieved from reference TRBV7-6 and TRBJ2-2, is GAGVSQSPRYKVTKRGQDVALRCDPISGHVSLYWYRQALGQGPEFLTYFNYEAQQDKSGLPNDRFSAERPEGSISTLTIQRTEQRDSAMYRCASSLGTSTGELFFGEGSRLTVL.

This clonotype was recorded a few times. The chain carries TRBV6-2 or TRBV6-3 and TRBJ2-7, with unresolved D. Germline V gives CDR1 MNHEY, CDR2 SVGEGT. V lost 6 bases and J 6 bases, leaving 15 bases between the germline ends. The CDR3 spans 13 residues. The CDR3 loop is CASRPDTIREQYF. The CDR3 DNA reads TGTGCCAGCAGACCCGATACCATACGCGAGCAGTACTTC.

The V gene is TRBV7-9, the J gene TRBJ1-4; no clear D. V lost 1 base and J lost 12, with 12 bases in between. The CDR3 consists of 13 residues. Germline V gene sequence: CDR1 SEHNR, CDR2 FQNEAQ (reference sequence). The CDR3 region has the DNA TGTGCCAGCAGCTTAGACAGTGGAAGGGAACTGTTTTTT. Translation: CASSLDSGRELFF.

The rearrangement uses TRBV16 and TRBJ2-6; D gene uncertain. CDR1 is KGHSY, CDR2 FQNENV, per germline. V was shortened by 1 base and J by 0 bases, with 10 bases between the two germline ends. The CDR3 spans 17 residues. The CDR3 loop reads CASSQLALSSGANVLTF. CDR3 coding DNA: TGTGCCAGCAGCCAATTGGCTCTGAGCTCTGGGGCCAACGTCCTGACTTTC.

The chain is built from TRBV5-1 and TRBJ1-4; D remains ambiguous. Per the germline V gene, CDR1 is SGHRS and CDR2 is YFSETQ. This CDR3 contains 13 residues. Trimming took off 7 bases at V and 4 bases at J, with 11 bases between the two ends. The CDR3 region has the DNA TGCGCCAGCCGGATGGGCCTTAATGAAAAACTGTTTTTT. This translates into CASRMGLNEKLFF.

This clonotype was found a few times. The CDR3 DNA follows: TGCAGTGCTAGAGATCTCGAGCGGGGTATGAATGAGCAGTTCTTC. Residues: CSARDLERGMNEQFF. The rearrangement joins TRBV20-1 to TRBJ2-1; 7 bases match TRBD2. The ends lost 0 bases at V and 7 bases at J; junction bases unmatched: 9. Germline CDR1 and CDR2: DFQATT and SNEGSKA (reference sequence). This CDR3 has 15 amino acids.

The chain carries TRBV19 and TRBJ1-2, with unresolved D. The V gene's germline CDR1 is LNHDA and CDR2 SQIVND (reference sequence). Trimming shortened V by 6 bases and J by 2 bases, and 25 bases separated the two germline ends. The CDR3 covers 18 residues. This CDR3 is CASSTPIGKSFPNYGYTF. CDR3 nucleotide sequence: TGTGCCAGTAGCACCCCCATCGGGAAATCGTTCCCCAACTATGGCTACACCTTC.

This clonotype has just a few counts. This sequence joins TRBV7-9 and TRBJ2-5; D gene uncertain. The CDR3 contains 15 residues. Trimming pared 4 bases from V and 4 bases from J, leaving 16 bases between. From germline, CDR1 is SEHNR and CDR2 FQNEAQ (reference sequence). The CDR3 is CASSSWTRTGETQYF. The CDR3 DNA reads TGTGCCAGCAGCTCCTGGACCAGAACGGGAGAGACCCAGTACTTC.

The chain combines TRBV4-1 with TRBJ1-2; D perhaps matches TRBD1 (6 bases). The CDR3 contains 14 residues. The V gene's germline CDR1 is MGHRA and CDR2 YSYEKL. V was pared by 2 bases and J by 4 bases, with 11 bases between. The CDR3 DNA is TGCGCCAGCAGCCAAAGTGAAGGGGGCTATGGCTACACCTTC. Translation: CASSQSEGGYGYTF.

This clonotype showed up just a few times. The DNA for the CDR3 is TGTGCCAGCAGTCAGCGGTACGAGCAGTACTTC. As protein: CASSQRYEQYF. J is TRBJ2-7 and V is TRBV6-2 or TRBV6-3; D perhaps matches TRBD2 (5 bases). Trimming took off 5 bases at V and 4 bases at J, with 6 bases between the two ends. The germline V gene encodes CDR1 MNHEY and CDR2 SVGEGT. This CDR3 region has 11 residues.

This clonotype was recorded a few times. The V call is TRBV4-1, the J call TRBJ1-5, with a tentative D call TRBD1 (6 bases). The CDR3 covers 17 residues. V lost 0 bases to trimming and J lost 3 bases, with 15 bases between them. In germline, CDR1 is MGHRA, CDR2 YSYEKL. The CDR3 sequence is CASSQDMGGDNNQPQHF. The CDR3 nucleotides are TGCGCCAGCAGCCAAGATATGGGAGGGGACAACAATCAGCCCCAGCATTTT.

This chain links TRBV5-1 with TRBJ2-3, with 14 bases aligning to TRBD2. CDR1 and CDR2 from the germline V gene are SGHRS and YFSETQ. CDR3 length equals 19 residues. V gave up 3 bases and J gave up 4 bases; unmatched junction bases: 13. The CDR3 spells CASSSIPKTSGGAPDTQYF. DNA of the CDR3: TGCGCCAGCAGCTCGATACCCAAGACTAGCGGGGGGGCCCCAGATACGCAGTATTTT.

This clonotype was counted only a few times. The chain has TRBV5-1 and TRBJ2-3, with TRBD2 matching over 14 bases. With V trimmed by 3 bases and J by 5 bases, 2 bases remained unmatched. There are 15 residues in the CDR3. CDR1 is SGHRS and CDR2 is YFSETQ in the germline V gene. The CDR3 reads CASSSGLAGVDTQYF. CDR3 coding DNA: TGCGCCAGCAGCTCGGGACTAGCGGGAGTAGATACGCAGTATTTT.

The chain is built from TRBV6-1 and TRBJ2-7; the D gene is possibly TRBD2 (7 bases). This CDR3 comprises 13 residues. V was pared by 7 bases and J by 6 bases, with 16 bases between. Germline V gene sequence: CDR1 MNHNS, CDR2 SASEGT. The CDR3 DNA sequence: TGTGCCAGCACCCTGATGGGAGGGGGCGAGCAGTACTTC. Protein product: CASTLMGGGEQYF.